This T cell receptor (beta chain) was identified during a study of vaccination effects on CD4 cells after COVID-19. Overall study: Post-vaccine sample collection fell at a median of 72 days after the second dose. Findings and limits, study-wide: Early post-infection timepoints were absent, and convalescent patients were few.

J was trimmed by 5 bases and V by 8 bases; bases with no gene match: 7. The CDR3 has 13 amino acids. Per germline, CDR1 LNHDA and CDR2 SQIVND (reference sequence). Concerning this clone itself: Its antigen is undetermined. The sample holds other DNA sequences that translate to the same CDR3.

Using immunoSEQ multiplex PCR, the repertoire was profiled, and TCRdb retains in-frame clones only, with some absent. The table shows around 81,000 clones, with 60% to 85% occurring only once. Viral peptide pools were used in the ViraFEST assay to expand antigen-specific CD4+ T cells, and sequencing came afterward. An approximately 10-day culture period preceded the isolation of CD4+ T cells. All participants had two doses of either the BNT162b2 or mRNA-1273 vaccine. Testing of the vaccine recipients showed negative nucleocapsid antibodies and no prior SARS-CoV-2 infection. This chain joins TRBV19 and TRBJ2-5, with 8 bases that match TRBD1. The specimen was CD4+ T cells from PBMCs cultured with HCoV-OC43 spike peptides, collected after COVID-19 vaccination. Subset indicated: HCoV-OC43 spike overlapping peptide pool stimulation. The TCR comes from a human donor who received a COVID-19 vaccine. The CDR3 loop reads CASSDRARETQYF. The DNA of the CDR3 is TGTGCCAGTTCGGACAGGGCGCGGGAGACCCAGTACTTC.